This T cell receptor (beta chain) appears in the sequencing data of a study of T cell changes during pregnancy in multiple sclerosis. Germline-derived CDR1 and CDR2 are LNHNV and YYDKDF (reference sequence). V dropped 1 base and J dropped 5 bases, with 5 bases sitting between them. The CDR3 is 13 residues long. The table came from immunoSEQ multiplex PCR; TCRdb's copy has only in-frame clones and leaves some out. The sample lists 70,000 to 100,000 clones, over 80% seen once, with around 4% in the top ten. The chain combines TRBV15 with TRBJ1-4; the D is unclear. The sequencing used peripheral blood, collected in the first trimester of pregnancy. The origin of this receptor is a female donor with multiple sclerosis, enrolled in a pregnancy study. The CDR3 bases are TGTGCCACCAGCAGAGGGAGGAATGAAAAACTGTTTTTT. Its translation is CATSRGRNEKLFF.